This TCR beta chain was found in a study of beta chain features in type 1 diabetes. Findings and limits, study-wide: A moderate, significant TCRB CDR3 shortening appeared in type 1 diabetes across four CD4+ subsets.

The CDR3 is 17 residues long. V lost 1 base to trimming and J lost 0 bases, with 13 bases between them. Germline CDR1 reads MGHRA; CDR2 reads YSYEKL. Expressed TCRB transcripts were sequenced because the entire RNA isolate underwent reverse transcription. Method: immunoSEQ multiplex PCR; TCRdb's copy keeps in-frame clones and lacks some. Among under 850,000 clones listed, 13% were seen once. For this clone: Its antigen remains unidentified.

The sequencing sample was made of naive CD4+ T cells from blood. This chain uses TRBV4-1 with TRBJ1-3; D gene ambiguous. This TCR came from a man younger than 35 with type 1 diabetes. The CDR3 bases are TGCGCCAGCAGCCAAGGTAACGGACCTTCCTCTGGAAACACCATATATTTT. This sequence encodes CASSQGNGPSSGNTIYF.